This entry is about one T cell receptor (beta chain). Its target antigen remains unknown. Base qualities are missing; no much larger clone stands one base away. The cohort consisted of 600 to 750 healthy bone marrow donors. All cohort members were sampled while nominally healthy, although unrecorded immune exposures were likely present. The donor was CMV seronegative and belonged to the group of roughly 330 seronegative cohort members. A peripheral blood sample was provided by each donor, and peripheral blood mononuclear cells were used for TCR beta sequencing. Genomic DNA was extracted from the blood cell samples with the Qiagen DNeasy Blood Extraction Kit. This sample is part of a study of cytomegalovirus exposure and HLA in healthy donors listed by TCRdb under 2017. Looking at the study overall: An earlier analysis of several hundred of the donors reported approximately 300 Gb of sequence data and around 110 million unique TCR beta sequences from some 180 million T cells. An early release covering 550 to 700 HLA-typed donors comprised about 290 gigabases of sequencing data and around 85 million unique TCR sequences. The genetic ancestry cluster associated with self-reported Caucasian donors included around four fifths of the roughly 380 genotyped donors. The study aimed to test whether signatures of past pathogen exposure could be identified by cataloging public T cell receptors. The study used immunosequencing to profile the T cell repertoires of several hundred subjects and linked those repertoires to cytomegalovirus serostatus. A separate validation cohort of roughly 120 different subjects was used in addition to the approximately 670-subject first cohort. To predict cytomegalovirus infection status, the study combined high-throughput TCR immunosequencing, statistical association of individual TCRs with disease status, and machine learning. A later analysis re-analyzed previously published TCR beta repertoires from approximately 670 donors and added high-resolution HLA genotyping to study TCR occurrence patterns. Rather than drawing on any new phenotypic data, the later analysis identified candidate immune exposures from TCR beta sequences and the way those sequences occurred across donors. To decide whether each TCR beta V gene segment behaved as functional or pseudogenic, an earlier analysis of 587 of the donors relied on high-throughput TCR beta sequencing. Donor age, sex, ethnicity and CMV serostatus were collected together with the repertoire data. A later genetic analysis used genome-wide SNP genotypes for about 55% of the 666 donors, treating that subset as a discovery cohort. Every repertoire in the discovery cohort had been generated on one and the same sequencing platform. HLA typing included class I and class II loci at four-digit resolution. Typing coverage varied by locus: roughly 629-640 donors for A, B, C, DRB1 and DQB1; around 560 for DQA1; about 600 for DPA1; 400 to 480 for DPB1. Roughly five DR-DQ haplotypes were handled as single units for association and clustering, since linkage in the cohort was strong. On average, 235,054 unique TCR beta nucleotide sequences were sequenced per donor among some 430 genotyped donors of the cohort, with roughly a sixth of those sequences being non-productive.

On the study overall, not on this receptor specifically: The study listed approximately 150 TCR beta chains as associated with cytomegalovirus. Because counts were too low, about 15 rarely observed V segments, including chromosome 9 orphons, were left out of the earlier analysis of 587 of the donors. Because HLA typing was missing for some donors at each locus, association tests included only the typed subset. In an earlier analysis of under 600 of the donors, most TCR beta V segments were observed in productive rearrangements about 90% or about 30% of the time, broadly matching IMGT annotations. A later analysis found that HLA-associated TCR beta chains were more clonally expanded and had lower generation probabilities than equally common non-associated chains. In both the original and validation cohorts, the classifier was reported to diagnose cytomegalovirus status with high specificity and sensitivity. Immune exposure information for the cohort was limited to CMV serostatus. Some IMGT-functional V segments, including TRBV6-2 and TRBV6-3, could not be distinguished by the 87-base-pair reads and were therefore excluded. In a later analysis, most CMV-associated TCR beta chains were found to appear HLA-restricted, with HLA associations seemingly driven largely by CMV exposure. A later genetic analysis reported fewer N-insertions in productive TCRs among donors in an Asian-associated ancestry cluster than the roughly 700-donor mean. A few of the identified cytomegalovirus-associated TCR beta chains were confirmed in vitro to be specific for cytomegalovirus antigens. Sequencing depth was assumed to be roughly uniform across donors in the presence/absence analyses, though that assumption may not hold. A cluster of highly shared sequence variants was judged likely to be a technical artifact of the sequencing pipeline. Only TCR beta chains were sequenced in this cohort, and the absence of alpha or paired-chain data limited detectable features. The authors suggested that the approach could potentially be generalized to other disease states and immunological phenotypes. In a later analysis, several top co-occurrence clusters were reported to appear linked to parvovirus B19, influenza, CMV and Epstein-Barr virus. In a later analysis, the rate of TCR association differed among HLA loci, with DRB1 alleles having the most associated TCRs and HLA-C alleles having the fewest. A further reported finding was that TCR beta sequences accurately predicted the HLA-A and HLA-B alleles for most subjects in the first cohort. When HLA alleles, especially DR and DQ, strongly co-occurred, TCR associations were difficult to assign to individual alleles. In a later genetic analysis, a missense DCLRE1C variant was associated with V-gene and J-gene trimming of TCR beta chains, and the association was replicated in an independent cohort. While some public TCRs were present in many individuals, most TCR sequences turned up only very rarely across donors. Correlated functional status among segregating V segments might be attributable to linkage disequilibrium, but an unknown experimental factor could not be ruled out. Specific HLA alleles were associated with roughly 16,000 TCR beta sequences at a false discovery rate of 0.05 in a later analysis.

CDR3 length: 16 amino acids, cysteine to phenylalanine. The retained sequence is limited to the CDR3, 48 bases, with the frame set at the first base. For this chain, trimming is 4 bases at the V end and 2 bases at the J end, and the number of junction bases without a gene match is 5. Reading the germline V gene gives CDR1 SGHAT and CDR2 FQNNGV. Libraries were constructed by the immunoSEQ multiplex PCR assay. A mixture of 60 forward primers for TCR Vbeta segments and 13 reverse primers for TCR Jbeta segments was used in the multiplex PCR. The CDR3 region of rearranged TCR beta genes was amplified from genomic DNA with a multiplex PCR assay. On the Illumina HiSeq System, the amplified TCR beta libraries were sequenced as 87-base-pair reads. In the original analysis: A later analysis tallied some 79 million unique TCR beta chains across the 660 or so repertoires, and approximately 12 million of those chains were shared by two or more donors. To remove PCR and sequencing errors, raw reads were error-corrected and collapsed into unique sequences using a nearest-neighbor algorithm that merged closely related sequences. V, D and J gene segments were assigned by aligning CDR3 sequences to IMGT reference sequences. For a sequence to be retained, a match of at least six nucleotides was required to both a V gene segment and a J gene segment. A rearrangement was called productive if the CDR3 had no stop codons and remained in frame with V and J, and every other rearrangement was called non-productive. CDR3 was defined according to IMGT convention as the region running from the second conserved V-encoded cysteine to the conserved J-encoded phenylalanine. The earlier analysis of around 640 of the donors excluded sequences that lacked an unambiguous match to a single V gene segment. An earlier analysis of almost 600 of the donors classified V segments as functional when productive rearrangements were above 56.7% and as segregating when the standard deviation between donors was above 5%. To diagnose cytomegalovirus status from the catalog of TCR beta chain sequences, a statistical classification framework was built. V and J gene assignment, in a later analysis, came from comparing TCR nucleotide sequences with IMGT/GENE-DB human TR gene sequences. The TCRdist pipeline was used in a later analysis to assign CDR3 sequences and most-parsimonious VDJ recombination scenarios. A later analysis defined each TCR beta chain by its CDR3 amino acid sequence plus V-gene family, and excluded reads lacking a unique V-gene family. To address suspected cross-contamination and a sequencing artifact, a later analysis removed around 600 highly shared, low-generation-probability nucleotide sequences. For each public chain, a later analysis derived a clonal expansion index from normalized ranks of inferred template counts within each repertoire. In a later analysis, generation probabilities were computed with a VDJ recombination model fitted to out-of-frame rearrangements, and the resulting probabilities were checked against IGoR. Hypergeometric tests were used in a later analysis to score TCR-TCR, TCR-HLA and TCR-CMV co-occurrence, with a repertoire-size bias correction applied to the TCR pairs. False discovery rates were estimated in a later analysis by permuting HLA or CMV assignments 20 times. In a later analysis, co-occurring TCRs were grouped using DBSCAN, and TCRdist sequence similarity was added for clustering within HLA-allele-positive subsets. Co-occurrence clustering excluded repertoires with fewer than 30,000 or more than 120,000 public chains, plus five with anomalous nucleotide sharing. TCRdb re-hosts the immuneACCESS table, in-frame sequences only. Its copies lack some clones; in the studies checked, an unresolved V gene accounts for under half of them, and the cause for the rest is not known. The V and J calls and the clone size are those of that table, but D and trimming were determined from the DNA. Within this sample are 150,000 to 200,000 clones, with about 82% of them counted one time only. 2% to 3% of the sample comes from the top ten.

The chain is encoded by TRBV11-2 joined to TRBJ2-5; the junction holds 12 bases that match TRBD2. Material: PBMCs. The TCR comes from a male donor in good health and CMV-seronegative. The nucleotides are TGTGCCAGCAGCTACTGGACTAGCGGGACACAAGAGACCCAGTACTTC. Translated, it gives CASSYWTSGTQETQYF.